This TCR beta chain was sequenced for a study of graft-versus-host responses after intestinal transplantation. Study-wide context: Recipients had multivisceral, liver-intestinal, or isolated intestinal transplants. Recipients uniformly received anti-thymocyte globulin induction, followed by tacrolimus and steroids for approximately 3 years.

Study results and caveats: With peak circulating GvH clone levels came an association with early post-transplant HvG declines. GvH clones were found in recipient marrow; some appeared first in ileum or blood.

This clone was observed a single time. Its specificity is not known. Data came from immunoSEQ multiplex PCR; TCRdb stores just in-frame clones and leaves some out. The table lists tens of thousands of clones, under 95% of them singletons. Germline V lookup: CDR1 SQVTM, CDR2 ANQGSEA. J was trimmed by 4 bases and V by 4 bases; bases with no gene match: 9. The CDR3 sequence is 14 residues long. The sample was PBMCs, taken about 310 days after intestinal transplant. This receptor was taken from a human patient who received an intestinal transplant, so some T cells may come from the graft donor. The chain has TRBV29-1 and TRBJ1-1; 7 positions agree with TRBD1. DNA for the CDR3: TGCAGCGTTGGGGGAGGGGGCGCGGGCACTGAAGCTTTCTTT. Its translation is CSVGGGGAGTEAFF.